Sequencing of this TCR beta chain was carried out in a study of blood T cell repertoires in COVID-19. The assay was immunoSEQ multiplex PCR, and TCRdb's table has in-frame clones only and misses some. The profile shows approximately 220,000 clones, approximately 90% of them singletons. This clone was seen at least ten times. The CDR3 covers 14 residues. CDR1 KGHSH and CDR2 LQKENI come from the germline V gene. V lost 3 bases, J lost 4 bases, and 10 bases lay in between. The sample comprised peripheral blood. The chain joins TRBV18 to TRBJ2-1, with a weak D call TRBD2 (6 bases). The clonotype originates from a man aged 40-49 years with acute or convalescent COVID-19. This CDR3 reads CASSPDYTYNEQFF. The CDR3 region has the DNA TGTGCCAGCTCACCGGACTATACGTACAATGAGCAGTTCTTC.